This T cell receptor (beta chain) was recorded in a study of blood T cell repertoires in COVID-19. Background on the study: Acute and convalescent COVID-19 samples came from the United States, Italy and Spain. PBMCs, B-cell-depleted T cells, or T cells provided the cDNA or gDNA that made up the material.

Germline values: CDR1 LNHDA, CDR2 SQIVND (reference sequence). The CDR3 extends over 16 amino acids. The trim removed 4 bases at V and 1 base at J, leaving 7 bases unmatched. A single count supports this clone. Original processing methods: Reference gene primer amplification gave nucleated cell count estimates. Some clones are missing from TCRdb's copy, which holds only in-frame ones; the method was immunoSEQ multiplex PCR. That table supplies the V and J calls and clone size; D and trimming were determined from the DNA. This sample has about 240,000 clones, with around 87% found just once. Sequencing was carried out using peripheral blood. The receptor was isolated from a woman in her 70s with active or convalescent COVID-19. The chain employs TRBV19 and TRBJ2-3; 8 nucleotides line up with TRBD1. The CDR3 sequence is CASSSPDRVGTDTQYF. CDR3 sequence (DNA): TGTGCCAGTAGTAGCCCGGACAGGGTGGGCACAGATACGCAGTATTTT.